The clone carrying this T cell receptor (beta chain) was counted between two and nine times. After removal of 0 bases from V and 7 bases from J, the junction contained 14 bases not matched to a gene. The CDR3 loop spans 18 amino acids. CDR1 is SGHRS, CDR2 YFSETQ, per germline. RNA transcripts were the template for amplifying TCR beta CDR3 regions. HTBI primers were employed in a first-round RT-PCR of the TCR CDR3. TCRdb analysed the multiplex PCR reads with MiXCR anew, one entry per CDR3 protein. Of a few hundred thousand distinct CDR3 sequences in the sample, roughly 15% were seen once. Extraction of PBMCs used 9 to 10 ml of fresh peripheral blood. These data are taken from a study of T cells in Graves' hyperthyroidism and ophthalmopathy.

The chain employs TRBV5-1 and TRBJ2-1; 9 nucleotides match TRBD2. The TCR originated in a woman in her thirties or forties with Graves' ophthalmopathy. Sample: blood. The CDR3 bases are TGCGCCAGCAGCTTGGTGTCGATTACTAGCGGGTACAAGAATGAGCAGTTCTTC. Translated, it gives CASSLVSITSGYKNEQFF.